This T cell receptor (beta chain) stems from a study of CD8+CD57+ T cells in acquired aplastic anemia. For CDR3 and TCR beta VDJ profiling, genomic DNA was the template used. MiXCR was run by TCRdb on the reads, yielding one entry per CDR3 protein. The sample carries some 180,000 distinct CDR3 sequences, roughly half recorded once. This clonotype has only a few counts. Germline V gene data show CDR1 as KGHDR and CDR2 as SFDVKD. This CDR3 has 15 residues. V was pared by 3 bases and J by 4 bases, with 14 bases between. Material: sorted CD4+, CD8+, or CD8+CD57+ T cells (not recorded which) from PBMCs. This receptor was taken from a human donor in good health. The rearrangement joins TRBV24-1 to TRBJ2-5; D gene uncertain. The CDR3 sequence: CATSDPSVSLETQYF. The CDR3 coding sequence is TGTGCCACCAGTGATCCTTCGGTTAGTCTAGAGACCCAGTACTTC.